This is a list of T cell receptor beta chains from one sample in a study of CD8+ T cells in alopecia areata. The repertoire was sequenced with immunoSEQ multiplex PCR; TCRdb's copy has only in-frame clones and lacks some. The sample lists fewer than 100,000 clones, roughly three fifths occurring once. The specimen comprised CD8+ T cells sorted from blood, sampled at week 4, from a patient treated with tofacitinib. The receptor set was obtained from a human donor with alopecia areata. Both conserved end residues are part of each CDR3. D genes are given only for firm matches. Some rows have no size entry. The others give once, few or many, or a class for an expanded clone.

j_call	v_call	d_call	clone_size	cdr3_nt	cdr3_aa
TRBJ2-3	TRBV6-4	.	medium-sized	TGTGCCAGCAGTGACGGGGTTGGCGCAGATACGCAGTATTTT	CASSDGVGADTQYF
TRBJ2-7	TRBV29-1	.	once	TGCAGCGTCCAGATGGTGGGACGGATCTACGAGCAGTACTTC	CSVQMVGRIYEQYF
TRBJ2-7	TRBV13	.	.	TGTGCCAGCAGCTTAGCCTACGAGCAGTACTTC	CASSLAYEQYF
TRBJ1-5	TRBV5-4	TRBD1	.	TGTGCCAGCAGCGGACAGGGTCGGCAGCCCCAGCATTTT	CASSGQGRQPQHF
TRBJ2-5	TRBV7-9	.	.	TGTGCCAGCAGCTTAGAGGGCCAGTGGGAGACCCAGTACTTC	CASSLEGQWETQYF
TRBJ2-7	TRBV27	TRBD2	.	TGTGCCAGTTCCCCCCAGGCGGGAGGCGAGCAGTACTTC	CASSPQAGGEQYF
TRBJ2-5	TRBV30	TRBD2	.	TGTGCCTCCCTAGCGGGGCGGGAGACCCAGTACTTC	CASLAGRETQYF
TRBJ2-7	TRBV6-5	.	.	TGTGCCAGCAGTTACGGCGGGAATGTCGAGCAGTACTTC	CASSYGGNVEQYF
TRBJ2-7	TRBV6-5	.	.	TGTGCCAGCAGTTCGGGGGTAGGGGACGAGCAGTACTTC	CASSSGVGDEQYF
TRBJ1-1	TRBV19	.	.	TGTGCCAGTAAACACTCGAACACTGAAGCTTTCTTT	CASKHSNTEAFF
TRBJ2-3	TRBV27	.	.	TGTGCCAGCAGTTTATGGGCAGGGAAGCCAGATACGCAGTATTTT	CASSLWAGKPDTQYF
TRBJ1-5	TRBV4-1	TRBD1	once	TGCGCCAGCAGCCAGAGACAGGGGGGAAGTCAGCCCCAGCATTTT	CASSQRQGGSQPQHF
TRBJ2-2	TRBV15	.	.	TGTGCCACCAGCAACGCAAGGGACACCGGGGAGCTGTTTTTT	CATSNARDTGELFF
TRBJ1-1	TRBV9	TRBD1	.	TGTGCCAGCAGCGTTTATTTGGAGGGGGCCCGGAGCACTGAAGCTTTCTTT	CASSVYLEGARSTEAFF
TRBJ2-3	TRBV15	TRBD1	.	TGTGCCACCAGCAGAGCCCTACCGGGACAGGGCTACACAGATACGCAGTATTTT	CATSRALPGQGYTDTQYF
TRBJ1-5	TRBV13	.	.	TGTGCCAGCAGCTTAGGTAGCGCCAATCAGCCCCAGCATTTT	CASSLGSANQPQHF
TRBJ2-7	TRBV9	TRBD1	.	TGTGCCAGCAGCGCGACCGGGACAGGGGCCTACGAGCAGTACTTC	CASSATGTGAYEQYF
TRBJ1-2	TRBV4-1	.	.	TGCGCCAGCAGCCAAGATCGACAGAACTATGGCTACACCTTC	CASSQDRQNYGYTF
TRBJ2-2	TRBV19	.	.	TGTGCCAGTAACCTGGGGGGGCCGAACACCGGGGAGCTGTTTTTT	CASNLGGPNTGELFF
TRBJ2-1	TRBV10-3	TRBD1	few	TGTGCCATCAGTGAGTCCCAGGGGGCCCCCTACAATGAGCAGTTCTTC	CAISESQGAPYNEQFF
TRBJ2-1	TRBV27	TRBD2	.	TGTGCCACCCTTTATAGCGGGGGCTCCTACAATGAGCAGTTCTTC	CATLYSGGSYNEQFF
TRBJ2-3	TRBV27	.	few	.	CASSSSVLLADTDTQYF
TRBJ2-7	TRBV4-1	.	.	TGCGCCAGCAGCCAAGAGGGCGGGACCTCCTACGAGCAGTACTTC	CASSQEGGTSYEQYF
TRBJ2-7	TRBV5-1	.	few	TGCGCCAGCAGCGACGGACCCTACGAGCAGTACTTC	CASSDGPYEQYF
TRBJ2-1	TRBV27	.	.	TGTGCCAGCAGTCCCGATCCTGTCCCCGCGCCCTCTGAGCAGTTCTTC	CASSPDPVPAPSEQFF
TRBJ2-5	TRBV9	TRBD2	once	TGTGCCAGCAGCGTCCCGGGAGGGGAGACCCAGTACTTC	CASSVPGGETQYF
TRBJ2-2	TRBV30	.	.	TGTGCCTGGACCGACCTAGCCTTGGGGGAGCTGTTTTTT	CAWTDLALGELFF
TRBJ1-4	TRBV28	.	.	TGTGCCAGCAGTTTAATGGGGGAGGCGACTAATGAAAAACTGTTTTTT	CASSLMGEATNEKLFF
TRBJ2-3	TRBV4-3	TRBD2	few	TGCGCCAGCAGCCAAGTTGCGGGAGCACCTAGCACAGATACGCAGTATTTT	CASSQVAGAPSTDTQYF
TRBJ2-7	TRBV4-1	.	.	TGCGCCAGCAGCCTGGAAAGGGGTTACGAGCAGTACTTC	CASSLERGYEQYF
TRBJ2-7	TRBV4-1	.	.	TGCGCCAGCAGCCAAGGTGGGTCAGACGAGCAGTACTTC	CASSQGGSDEQYF